Each of the 16 T cell receptor beta chains below was sequenced from the same sample in a study of cytomegalovirus exposure and HLA in healthy donors. With 60 Vbeta and 13 Jbeta primers, the PCR was carried out. Sequencing was performed with immunoSEQ multiplex PCR; in TCRdb, only in-frame clones are kept and a portion is missing. This table has 150,000 to 200,000 clones, over 70% appearing once. Source material: PBMCs. All receptors derive from a female donor in good health and CMV-seronegative.

The chain employs TRBV28 and TRBJ1-2; no definite D call. The CDR3 is made up of 13 amino acids. V lost 2 bases, J lost 8 bases, and 12 bases lay in between. From germline, CDR1 is MDHEN and CDR2 SYDVKM. CDR3 coding DNA: TGTGCCAGCAGTTTAGTCGGGTTATGGGGCTACACCTTC. Its translation is CASSLVGLWGYTF.

V and J are TRBV29-1 and TRBJ1-1, with a possible D match to TRBD1 (6 bases). V was cut by 7 bases and J by 6 bases, with 18 bases left in between. The CDR3 totals 13 residues. Germline CDR1 reads SQVTM; CDR2 reads ANQGSEA. In DNA form, the CDR3 reads TGCAGCGGAACCGGGACATCTGGCGCTGAAGCTTTCTTT. Protein: CSGTGTSGAEAFF.

CDR3: CASSLNRGDSPLHF. The CDR3 DNA follows: TGTGCCAGCAGCTTAAACAGGGGCGATTCACCCCTCCACTTT. This chain uses TRBV7-3 with TRBJ1-6; 7 nucleotides match TRBD1. V lost 1 base to trimming and J lost 8 bases; unmatched junction nucleotides: 2. This CDR3 spans 14 amino acids. Per germline, CDR1 SGHTA and CDR2 FQGTGA.

This clone was observed many times. The genes are TRBV2 and TRBJ2-1, with 10 bases lining up with TRBD2. The CDR3 has 16 residues. Germline V gene sequence: CDR1 SNHLY, CDR2 FYNNEI. J lost 4 bases, V lost 2 bases, and 5 bases had no gene match. This CDR3 is CASSEIVAGGYNEQFF. CDR3 sequence (DNA): TGTGCCAGCAGTGAAATTGTAGCGGGAGGTTACAATGAGCAGTTCTTC.

This clone was counted a few times. CDR3 in amino acids: CASSQDLGAGGNYNEQFF. The CDR3 DNA sequence: TGCGCCAGCAGCCAAGATCTAGGAGCGGGGGGAAACTACAATGAGCAGTTCTTC. The chain joins TRBV4-3 to TRBJ2-1; TRBD2 matches 9 bases. The length of the CDR3 is 18 residues. The junction had 9 bases not matched to a gene; V was cut back by 0 bases and J by 3 bases. Germline CDR1 is LGHNA and CDR2 is YSLEER.

The gene calls are TRBV10-3 and TRBJ1-6; D unclear. The CDR3 is 15 amino acids. Germline-derived CDR1 and CDR2 are ENHRY and SYGVKD. V was clipped by 6 bases and J by 9 bases, with 18 bases between them. The CDR3 region has the DNA TGTGCCATCAGGCCGCAGGAAAGTGAGGGTTCACCCCTCCACTTT. Its protein product is CAIRPQESEGSPLHF.

The chain links TRBV6-1 to TRBJ2-7, with a possible D match to TRBD2 (6 bases). V lost 9 bases and J lost 4, with 16 bases in between. The CDR3 is 13 residues long. The germline V gene encodes CDR1 MNHNS and CDR2 SASEGT. CDR3 in DNA: TGTGCCAGTAGGGGAATTGGGGGGTACGAGCAGTACTTC. Protein: CASRGIGGYEQYF.

About this clone itself: Other DNA sequences in the same sample also yield this CDR3. The CDR3 spells CSVEPGSTDTQYF. CDR3 DNA: TGCAGCGTTGAACCGGGAAGCACAGATACGCAGTATTTT. The chain is built from TRBV29-1 and TRBJ2-3, with D perhaps matching TRBD2 (5 bases). V was cut by 2 bases and J by 0 bases, with 6 bases left in between. CDR1 is SQVTM and CDR2 is ANQGSEA in the germline V gene. The CDR3 totals 13 residues.

The gene calls are TRBV19 and TRBJ2-5; D gene uncertain. V was pared by 5 bases and J by 1 base, with 11 bases between. Germline lookup yields CDR1 LNHDA and CDR2 SQIVND (reference sequence). The length of the CDR3 is 14 residues. CDR3 residues: CASSPGGPQETQYF. In DNA, the CDR3 is TGTGCCAGTAGTCCCGGCGGTCCCCAAGAGACCCAGTACTTC. The full variable domain, its missing parts supplied by reference TRBV19 and TRBJ2-5, is DGGITQSPKYLFRKEGQNVTLSCEQNLNHDAMYWYRQDPGQGLRLIYYSQIVNDFQKGDIAEGYSVSREKKESFPLTVTSAQKNPTAFYLCASSPGGPQETQYFGPGTRLLVL.

The genes are TRBV28 and TRBJ2-2; 10 bases agree with TRBD1. CDR3 length: 15 amino acids. CDR1 and CDR2 (germline): MDHEN, SYDVKM. V shed 7 bases, J shed 5 bases, and the junction held 7 bases outside the gene matches. CDR3 residues: CASIAGQGWTGELFF. The CDR3 DNA follows: TGTGCCAGCATAGCGGGACAGGGGTGGACCGGGGAGCTGTTTTTT. Full variable domain (remainder filled in from reference TRBV28 and TRBJ2-2): DVKVTQSSRYLVKRTGEKVFLECVQDMDHENMFWYRQDPGLGLRLIYFSYDVKMKEKGDIPEGYSVSREKKERFSLILESASTNQTSMYLCASIAGQGWTGELFFGEGSRLTVL.

This clone showed up many times. The CDR3, as DNA: TGTGCCAGCAGCCAAGATGCAGTGAATGAACTGTTTTTT. Translated, it gives CASSQDAVNELFF. The chain combines TRBV4-2 with TRBJ1-4; D is undetermined. The CDR3 contains 13 residues. Per the germline V gene, CDR1 is LGHNA and CDR2 is YNFKEQ. The V end lost 0 bases, the J end lost 12 bases, and 11 bases lay between the germline ends.

This clone was seen a handful of times. The chain couples TRBV19 to TRBJ1-5; 11 bases map to TRBD1. Germline V CDR1 and CDR2: LNHDA, SQIVND (reference sequence). The CDR3 length is 17 residues. V lost 7 bases, J lost 10 bases, and 18 bases stayed unmatched. The CDR3 region has the DNA TGTGCCAGTAAAGGGACAGGGGGAGTCATTTCAAGTGGACCCCAGCATTTT. It yields the protein CASKGTGGVISSGPQHF.

The chain couples TRBV27 to TRBJ2-3; 8 bases are a match to TRBD2. CDR1 is MNHEY and CDR2 is SMNVEV in the germline V gene (reference sequence). The CDR3 has 15 amino acids. Unmatched junction bases numbered 8, after V lost 5 bases and J lost 4 bases. This CDR3 reads CASSPSGGRADTQYF. CDR3 sequence (DNA): TGTGCCAGCAGTCCCTCGGGGGGGAGGGCAGATACGCAGTATTTT.

The chain recombines TRBV19 with TRBJ1-1; D might be TRBD1 (5 bases). The CDR3 totals 16 residues. V was cut by 1 base and J by 1 base, with 13 bases left in between. Per germline, CDR1 LNHDA and CDR2 SQIVND (reference sequence). The CDR3 coding sequence is TGTGCCAGTAGTATAGGAACCAGGGTGGGGAACACTGAAGCTTTCTTT. It encodes CASSIGTRVGNTEAFF. Together with reference TRBV19 and TRBJ1-1, the CDR3 gives the full variable domain: DGGITQSPKYLFRKEGQNVTLSCEQNLNHDAMYWYRQDPGQGLRLIYYSQIVNDFQKGDIAEGYSVSREKKESFPLTVTSAQKNPTAFYLCASSIGTRVGNTEAFFGQGTRLTVV.

The rearrangement joins TRBV6-5 to TRBJ1-2; TRBD1 aligns across 9 bases. Germline CDR1 reads MNHEY; CDR2 reads SVGAGI. CDR3 length: 13 residues. V lost 6 bases and J lost 6; bases outside the gene matches: 5. CDR3 protein: CASRPGQGHGYTF. As DNA, the CDR3 is TGTGCCAGCAGACCGGGACAGGGTCATGGCTACACCTTC.

The J gene is TRBJ1-6, the V gene TRBV19; D unresolved. Trimming stripped 7 bases from V and 3 bases from J, with 10 bases between. This CDR3 is built from 14 residues. CDR1 LNHDA and CDR2 SQIVND come from the germline V gene (reference sequence). CDR3 nucleotide sequence: TGTGCCAGTATGTCCCAGGACTATAATTCACCCCTCCACTTT. It is translated as CASMSQDYNSPLHF. The full variable domain, its missing parts supplied by reference TRBV19 and TRBJ1-6, is DGGITQSPKYLFRKEGQNVTLSCEQNLNHDAMYWYRQDPGQGLRLIYYSQIVNDFQKGDIAEGYSVSREKKESFPLTVTSAQKNPTAFYLCASMSQDYNSPLHFGNGTRLTVT.